This passage covers 26 T cell receptor beta chains from one sample sequenced in a study of regulatory T cells in long-lasting Graves disease. CDR3 regions were amplified by Arm-PCR using iRepertoire HTBI primers to build TCR beta libraries. TCRdb reprocessed the multiplex PCR reads with MiXCR, giving one entry per CDR3 protein. The table shows 530,000 or so distinct CDR3 sequences, with roughly 14% occurring only once. Regarding time point: newly diagnosed GD, antithyroid drugs for less than 3 months. Scientists built the TCR library using RNA that was extracted from PBMCs. These data also formed part of another study, on T cells in Graves' hyperthyroidism and ophthalmopathy.

The starting material was peripheral blood mononuclear cells (PBMCs), obtained at new diagnosis, from a patient treated with antithyroid drugs. Receptor source: a man in his thirties or forties with Graves disease.

This clonotype was recorded many times. The chain couples TRBV30 to TRBJ2-1; tentatively, D is TRBD2 (7 bases). Per the germline V gene, CDR1 is GTSNPN and CDR2 is SVGIG (reference sequence). This CDR3 comprises 14 residues. Trimming stripped 7 bases from V and 9 bases from J, with 22 bases between. Written as DNA, the CDR3 is TGTGCCTCCCCCCGGGGGGCGTTCATGGGTGAGCAGTTCTTC. This translates into CASPRGAFMGEQFF.

This clonotype was counted at least ten times. This chain links TRBV11-2 with TRBJ2-2; the match to TRBD2 covers 9 bases. The CDR3 runs to 16 residues. Germline V gene sequence: CDR1 SGHAT, CDR2 FQNNGV. Trimming at V came to 4 bases and at J to 6 bases, leaving 9 bases not matched to a gene. CDR3 amino acids: CASSSPVSGSPGELFF. The DNA of the CDR3 is TGTGCCAGCAGCTCCCCGGTTAGCGGGAGCCCCGGGGAGCTGTTTTTT.

This clonotype was detected ten times or more. This chain links TRBV12-3 or TRBV12-4 with TRBJ2-1; 11 bases agree with TRBD2. CDR3 length equals 15 residues. The V and J ends lost 2 bases and 5 bases, in that order; junction bases with no gene match: 2. The CDR3 loop reads CASSLQLAGDNEQFF. CDR3 DNA sequence: TGTGCCAGCAGTTTACAACTAGCGGGAGACAATGAGCAGTTCTTC.

The sample holds a few counts of this clonotype. V gene TRBV30 combines with J gene TRBJ1-1; no firm D call. The CDR3 contains 14 residues. V was shortened by 3 bases and J by 2 bases, with 13 bases between the two germline ends. Per the germline V gene, CDR1 is GTSNPN and CDR2 is SVGIG (reference sequence). CDR3 coding DNA: TGTGCCTGGAGGGGCCCCGAGGGAAACACTGAAGCTTTCTTT. Protein product: CAWRGPEGNTEAFF.

This clonotype was observed at least ten times. J is TRBJ2-3 and V is TRBV7-9; 9 nucleotides line up with TRBD2. In germline, CDR1 is SEHNR, CDR2 FQNEAQ (reference sequence). The V segment lost 5 bases and the J segment 1 base; nucleotides outside the gene matches: 4. This CDR3 spans 15 amino acids. Here the CDR3 reads CASSPSGTGTDTQYF. Here the CDR3 DNA reads TGTGCCAGCAGCCCTAGCGGGACAGGCACAGATACGCAGTATTTT. The entire variable domain, with the rest obtained from reference TRBV7-9 and TRBJ2-3, is as follows: DTGVSQNPRHKITKRGQNVTFRCDPISEHNRLYWYRQTLGQGPEFLTYFQNEAQLEKSRLLSDRFSAERPKGSFSTLEIQRTEQGDSAMYLCASSPSGTGTDTQYFGPGTRLTVL.

The chain carries TRBV7-9 and TRBJ2-4; 7 bases are a match to TRBD2. The CDR3 is 14 residues long. After removal of 1 base from V and 7 bases from J, the junction contained 4 bases not matched to a gene. Germline values: CDR1 SEHNR, CDR2 FQNEAQ (reference sequence). Here the CDR3 DNA reads TGTGCCAGCAGCTTAGTTCAGGGAGGGAACATTCAGTACTTC. Its protein is CASSLVQGGNIQYF.

Here the CDR3 DNA reads TGTGCCTGGAGTGTTTATCGCTCCCAGACTTACAATGAGCAGTTCTTC. It specifies CAWSVYRSQTYNEQFF. The chain has TRBV30 and TRBJ2-1; D uncertain. Trimming took off 0 bases at V and 4 bases at J, with 16 bases between the two ends. The germline V gene encodes CDR1 GTSNPN and CDR2 SVGIG (reference sequence). The CDR3 has 16 residues.

In its sample, this clonotype was seen a few times. A read error may be the cause here, since a much bigger clone is one base away. The V and J genes are TRBV2 and TRBJ2-7, with a tentative D call TRBD2 (5 bases). CDR3 length: 13 residues. Per the germline V gene, CDR1 is SNHLY and CDR2 is FYNNEI. V lost 8 bases and J 1 base, leaving 12 bases between the germline ends. The CDR3: CASLSGPSYEQYF. DNA of the CDR3: TGTGCCAGCCTGAGCGGTCCTTCCTACGAGCAGTACTTC.

At least ten counts were recorded for this clonotype. V is TRBV6-5 and J is TRBJ1-2; D gene ambiguous. The germline V gene has CDR1 MNHEY and CDR2 SVGAGI. There are 14 residues in the CDR3. Trimming stripped 0 bases from V and 2 bases from J, with 7 bases between. The CDR3 region has the DNA TGTGCCAGCAGTTACTCGGGCAGAAACTATGGCTACACCTTC. Its translation: CASSYSGRNYGYTF.

This clonotype was recorded many times. This rearrangement joins TRBV7-9 to TRBJ2-7; no reliable D call. Trimming left V 5 bases short and J 3 bases short, with 17 bases between. This CDR3 is built from 15 residues. In germline, CDR1 is SEHNR, CDR2 FQNEAQ (reference sequence). The DNA for the CDR3 is TGTGCCAGCAGCCCACCCCTTAATCCCTACTACGAGCAGTACTTC. This sequence encodes CASSPPLNPYYEQYF.

This chain links TRBV5-4 with TRBJ2-2; D is possibly TRBD2 (5 bases). V gave up 0 bases and J gave up 0 bases, with 18 bases separating them. CDR1 is SGHNT, CDR2 YYREEE, per germline (reference sequence). This CDR3 spans 19 amino acids. The CDR3 is CASSLGQSELVANTGELFF. The CDR3 DNA sequence: TGTGCCAGCAGCTTGGGACAATCGGAACTAGTCGCGAACACCGGGGAGCTGTTTTTT.

This clonotype was counted at least ten times. The CDR3 DNA reads TGTGCCTGGAGTTCCCAGGCCGGGAATGAGCAGTTCTTC. It translates to CAWSSQAGNEQFF. The V and J genes are TRBV30 and TRBJ2-1; D remains unclear. This CDR3 has 13 amino acids. V was pared by 2 bases and J by 7 bases, with 12 bases between. Germline assignment: CDR1 GTSNPN and CDR2 SVGIG (reference sequence). Full variable domain (outside the CDR3, taken from reference TRBV30 and TRBJ2-1): SQTIHQWPATLVQPVGSPLSLECTVEGTSNPNLYWYRQAAGRGLQLLFYSVGIGQISSEVPQNLSASRPQDRQFILSSKKLLLSDSGFYLCAWSSQAGNEQFFGPGTRLTVL.

This clonotype was detected ten times or more. J is TRBJ2-3 and V is TRBV5-1; D remains ambiguous. V was trimmed by 0 bases and J by 10 bases, leaving 18 bases between them. Germline loops: CDR1 SGHRS, CDR2 YFSETQ. The CDR3 totals 15 residues. CDR3 loop: CASSLDFGPPGSQYF. The CDR3 DNA is TGCGCCAGCAGCTTGGACTTCGGACCGCCCGGCTCGCAGTATTTT.

This clonotype was observed a handful of times. The chain joins TRBV20-1 to TRBJ1-5, with 7 bases identical to TRBD1. With 4 bases clipped from V and 3 bases from J, the junction kept 3 bases outside the gene matches. The CDR3 runs 13 residues. The germline gives CDR1 DFQATT, CDR2 SNEGSKA (reference sequence). Here the CDR3 DNA reads TGCAGTGCTAAGGGGGCCAACAATCAGCCCCAGCATTTT. This encodes CSAKGANNQPQHF.

This clonotype occurred a few times. The gene calls are TRBV6-5 and TRBJ1-5; D call uncertain. This CDR3 region has 13 residues. V dropped 0 bases and J dropped 7 bases, with 7 bases sitting between them. Germline V gene sequence: CDR1 MNHEY, CDR2 SVGAGI. The CDR3 DNA reads TGTGCCAGCAGTTACTCGCTGGAGCAGCCCCAGCATTTT. It codes for CASSYSLEQPQHF.

This clonotype was detected ten times or more. The chain carries TRBV20-1 and TRBJ2-5; D might be TRBD1 (6 bases). This CDR3 is 15 amino acids long. CDR1 is DFQATT, CDR2 SNEGSKA, per germline (reference sequence). Trimming removed 3 bases at V and 5 bases at J, with 19 bases between. The CDR3 sequence is CSARPTDRFWETQYF. CDR3 in DNA: TGCAGTGCTAGGCCCACAGACAGGTTCTGGGAGACCCAGTACTTC.

Ten or more counts support this clonotype. The rearrangement uses TRBV2 and TRBJ2-2; maybe TRBD1 (6 bases). The CDR3 covers 15 residues. Trimming shortened V by 8 bases and J by 3 bases, and 16 bases separated the two germline ends. Germline CDR1 reads SNHLY; CDR2 reads FYNNEI. CDR3 sequence (DNA): TGTGCCAGCCGTGCCAGGGGCATAGACACCGGGGAGCTGTTTTTT. Amino acids: CASRARGIDTGELFF.

This clonotype was counted ten times or more. The rearrangement joins TRBV3-1 to TRBJ2-3; the D gene is possibly TRBD2 (6 bases). Trimming cost V 0 bases and J 1 base, with 11 bases left between them. CDR1 and CDR2 from the germline V gene are LGHDT and YNNKEL (reference sequence). The CDR3 has 16 amino acids. CDR3 sequence (DNA): TGTGCCAGCAGCCAAGACTTTGTAGCGGGCACAGATACGCAGTATTTT. Amino acid sequence: CASSQDFVAGTDTQYF.

This clonotype was observed a handful of times. The DNA of the CDR3 is TGTGCCAGCAGCTTATTCCTCCGGACTAGCGCCTTCACAGATACGCAGTATTTT. Encoded protein: CASSLFLRTSAFTDTQYF. The gene calls are TRBV5-5 and TRBJ2-3; TRBD2 agrees at 9 bases. Germline CDR1 reads SGHKS; CDR2 reads YYEKEE (reference sequence). This CDR3 is 18 amino acids long. J gave up 2 bases and V 2 bases, and 12 bases lay outside the gene matches.

Regarding this clonotype: This sequence is one base from a far larger clone and is likely a read error. The chain uses TRBV6-1 and TRBJ2-3; D gene ambiguous. The DNA end lines up better with TRBJ1-1; the J call may be wrong. CDR3 length: 13 amino acids. Looked up from germline, CDR1 is MNHNS and CDR2 is SASEGT. As DNA, the CDR3 is TGTGCCAGCAGTGAAGGAGAGAACACTGAAGCTTTCTTT. Translating gives CASSEGENTEAFF.

The chain is built from TRBV7-9 and TRBJ2-5; D gene unclear. CDR3 length: 13 residues. V was clipped by 3 bases and J by 4 bases, with 9 bases between them. Germline V gives CDR1 SEHNR, CDR2 FQNEAQ (reference sequence). In nucleotides, the CDR3 is TGTGCCAGCAGCTTGATGGTTGGAGAGACCCAGTACTTC. This encodes CASSLMVGETQYF. Supplemented by reference TRBV7-9 and TRBJ2-5, the full variable domain reads DTGVSQNPRHKITKRGQNVTFRCDPISEHNRLYWYRQTLGQGPEFLTYFQNEAQLEKSRLLSDRFSAERPKGSFSTLEIQRTEQGDSAMYLCASSLMVGETQYFGPGTRLLVL.

This clonotype showed up many times. The rearrangement joins TRBV5-1 to TRBJ2-6; D gene unclear. The CDR3 runs 14 residues. Trimming stripped 0 bases from V and 4 bases from J, with 5 bases between. In germline, CDR1 is SGHRS, CDR2 YFSETQ. The DNA of the CDR3 is TGCGCCAGCAGCTTGGGTAACGGGGCCAACGTCCTGACTTTC. Amino acids: CASSLGNGANVLTF. Using reference TRBV5-1 and TRBJ2-6 for the parts outside the CDR3, the full variable domain is KAGVTQTPRYLIKTRGQQVTLSCSPISGHRSVSWYQQTPGQGLQFLFEYFSETQRNKGNFPGRFSGRQFSNSRSEMNVSTLELGDSALYLCASSLGNGANVLTFGAGSRLTVL.

In the case of this clonotype: A far larger clone differs by one base, so this is likely a read error. The chain has TRBV27 and TRBJ2-1, with 15 bases matching TRBD2. CDR3 size: 16 residues. After removal of 5 bases from V and 13 bases from J, the junction contained 12 bases not matched to a gene. CDR1 is MNHEY and CDR2 is SMNVEV in the germline V gene (reference sequence). As DNA, the CDR3 is TGTGCCAGCAGTCCCCTGGGACTAGCGGGAGGAGAGACCCAGTTCTTC. This codes for CASSPLGLAGGETQFF.

Ten or more counts support this clonotype. V gene TRBV24-1 combines with J gene TRBJ2-3; TRBD2 is a possible D gene (5 bases). CDR3 size: 15 residues. Trimming took off 2 bases at V and 2 bases at J, with 10 bases between the two ends. Germline V gene lookup returns CDR1 KGHDR and CDR2 SFDVKD. The DNA for the CDR3 is TGTGCCACCAGTGATTCCGGCGGACTCACAGATACGCAGTATTTT. It translates to CATSDSGGLTDTQYF.

With regard to this clonotype: A far larger clone differs by one base, so this is likely a read error. The chain recombines TRBV12-3 or TRBV12-4 with TRBJ2-7, with 10 bases fitting TRBD2. The length of the CDR3 is 13 residues. With 6 bases clipped from V and 7 bases from J, the junction kept 6 bases outside the gene matches. The CDR3 sequence is CASRRLAGNEQYF. Here the CDR3 DNA reads TGTGCCAGCAGGCGACTAGCGGGCAATGAGCAGTACTTC.

The chain couples TRBV12-3 or TRBV12-4 to TRBJ1-2; the match to TRBD1 covers 7 bases. CDR3 length: 14 amino acids. With 2 bases clipped from V and 5 bases from J, the junction kept 5 bases outside the gene matches. The CDR3 DNA reads as TGTGCCAGCAGTTTATCTGCCAGGGGGTATGGCTACACCTTC. Translating gives CASSLSARGYGYTF.